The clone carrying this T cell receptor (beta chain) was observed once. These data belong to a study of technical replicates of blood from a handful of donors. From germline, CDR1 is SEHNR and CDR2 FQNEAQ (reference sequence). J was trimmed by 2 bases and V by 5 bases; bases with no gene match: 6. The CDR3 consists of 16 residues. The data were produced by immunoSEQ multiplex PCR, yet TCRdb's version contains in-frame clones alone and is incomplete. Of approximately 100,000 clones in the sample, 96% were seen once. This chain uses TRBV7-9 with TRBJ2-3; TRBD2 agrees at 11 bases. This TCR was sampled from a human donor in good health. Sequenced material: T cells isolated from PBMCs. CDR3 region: CASSLVAGGHTDTQYF. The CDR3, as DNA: TGTGCCAGCAGCCTCGTAGCGGGGGGGCACACAGATACGCAGTATTTT.